The 23 T cell receptor beta chains presented below share a single source sample, sequenced in a study of control samples from healthy donors and cancer patients. Method: immunoSEQ multiplex PCR; TCRdb's copy keeps in-frame clones and lacks some. In the table there are over 120,000 clones, roughly 94% of which are singletons. Source material: PBMCs. The receptors originated from a man aged 55 to 70 with colorectal cancer.

The chain employs TRBV2 and TRBJ1-1, with a weak D call TRBD1 (6 bases). Between the trimmed V and J ends, which lost 6 bases and 1 base, there was a span of 12 bases. The CDR3 sequence is 14 residues long. Germline V CDR1 and CDR2: SNHLY, FYNNEI. The CDR3 sequence: CASSPTGKNTEAFF. In DNA, the CDR3 is TGTGCCAGCAGCCCGACAGGAAAGAACACTGAAGCTTTCTTT.

This chain uses TRBV6-5 with TRBJ1-1, with 7 nucleotides matching TRBD1. The CDR3 is 14 residues long. Germline V CDR1 and CDR2: MNHEY, SVGAGI. The V and J ends lost 4 bases and 5 bases, in that order; junction bases with no gene match: 7. CDR3 DNA: TGTGCCAGCAGTTTTCGGACAGGTTCGACTGAAGCTTTCTTT. This codes for CASSFRTGSTEAFF.

V is TRBV3-1 (or the pseudogene TRBV3-2) and J is TRBJ1-4; 9 bases align to TRBD1. This CDR3 is built from 16 residues. J was trimmed by 8 bases and V by 4 bases; bases with no gene match: 11. CDR1 LGHDT and CDR2 YNNKEL come from the germline V gene (reference sequence). CDR3 nucleotides: TGTGCCAGCAGCCCCCGGACGGGACAGGGACGGGAAAAACTGTTTTTT. Its protein is CASSPRTGQGREKLFF.

This sequence joins TRBV18 and TRBJ2-3, with 14 bases that match TRBD2. The CDR3 loop spans 16 amino acids. Germline V gene sequence: CDR1 KGHSH, CDR2 LQKENI. Losses at the gene ends were 2 bases for V and 4 bases for J; bases not matched to a gene: 2. As DNA, the CDR3 is TGTGCCAGCTCACCAGGACTAGCGGGGGGCGCAGATACGCAGTATTTT. Amino acid sequence: CASSPGLAGGADTQYF.

This rearrangement joins TRBV20-1 to TRBJ2-7; the D gene is possibly TRBD2 (6 bases). This CDR3 contains 14 residues. Trimming cost V 3 bases and J 0 bases, with 12 bases left between them. CDR1 and CDR2 from the germline V gene are DFQATT and SNEGSKA (reference sequence). The CDR3 DNA reads as TGCAGTGCTAGTCTGGGCGGGGTCTCCTACGAGCAGTACTTC. This gives the protein CSASLGGVSYEQYF.

The chain recombines TRBV27 with TRBJ1-5; D is ambiguous. V shed 3 bases and J shed 5 bases, with 17 bases lying between them. The CDR3 is 16 residues long. Germline lookup yields CDR1 MNHEY and CDR2 SMNVEV (reference sequence). The CDR3 region is CASSLSRRQPDQPQHF. The CDR3 nucleotides read TGTGCCAGCAGTTTGTCGCGGCGTCAGCCAGATCAGCCCCAGCATTTT.

The chain recombines TRBV6-5 with TRBJ2-7; TRBD2 aligns across 12 bases. The CDR3 runs 14 residues. The germline V gene has CDR1 MNHEY and CDR2 SVGAGI. J was trimmed by 3 bases and V by 6 bases; bases with no gene match: 3. The chain's CDR3 is CASRPTSGGYEQYF. In DNA form, the CDR3 reads TGTGCCAGCAGGCCGACTAGCGGGGGCTACGAGCAGTACTTC.

This chain uses TRBV24-1 with TRBJ2-3; the D call may be TRBD1 or TRBD2 (5 bases each). Germline V gene lookup returns CDR1 KGHDR and CDR2 SFDVKD. This CDR3 is built from 15 residues. Trimming stripped 3 bases from V and 4 bases from J, with 13 bases between. This chain's CDR3 is CATSDKGRVPDTQYF. CDR3 nucleotides: TGTGCCACCAGTGATAAGGGGAGAGTTCCAGATACGCAGTATTTT.

V is TRBV6-5 and J is TRBJ2-3; possibly TRBD1 or TRBD2 for D (5 bases each). The CDR3 loop spans 14 amino acids. Deletions cut 2 bases from V and 3 bases from J, with 9 bases between. Germline CDR1 and CDR2: MNHEY and SVGAGI. The CDR3 reads CASSYGGVTDTQYF. As DNA, the CDR3 is TGTGCCAGCAGTTACGGGGGTGTGACAGATACGCAGTATTTT.

This clone was counted only a few times. As DNA, the CDR3 is TGTGCCAGCAGACTAGCGCCCCAAGAGACCCAGTACTTC. Translating gives CASRLAPQETQYF. The rearrangement links TRBV2 to TRBJ2-5; 7 bases map to TRBD2. Germline CDR1 and CDR2: SNHLY and FYNNEI. The CDR3 extends over 13 amino acids. The trim removed 6 bases at V and 1 base at J, leaving 2 bases unmatched.

This rearrangement joins TRBV4-1 to TRBJ1-6, with D hard to call. Trimming shortened V by 0 bases and J by 0 bases, and 15 bases separated the two germline ends. Germline V gene data show CDR1 as MGHRA and CDR2 as YSYEKL. CDR3 length: 19 amino acids. The CDR3 region has the DNA TGCGCCAGCAGCCAAGATAGCGTCCGAGGGAGCTCCTATAATTCACCCCTCCACTTT. Amino acids: CASSQDSVRGSSYNSPLHF.

A single count supports this clone. The chain uses TRBV14 and TRBJ1-1, with D perhaps TRBD1 (5 bases). Per the germline V gene, CDR1 is SGHDN and CDR2 is FVKESK. The CDR3 consists of 13 residues. V was trimmed by 0 bases and J by 7 bases, leaving 9 bases between them. CDR3 amino acids: CASSQDGAGEAFF. CDR3 sequence (DNA): TGTGCCAGCAGCCAAGATGGGGCCGGTGAAGCTTTCTTT.

V usage is TRBV10-3 and J usage is TRBJ2-2; 9 bases fit TRBD1. The CDR3 is 15 residues long. Germline V gene sequence: CDR1 ENHRY, CDR2 SYGVKD. Trimming cost V 11 bases and J 4 bases; bases outside gene matches: 11. The CDR3 bases are TGTGCCGCCGGGCGGACAGGGGCCCTCACCGGGGAGCTGTTTTTT. It translates to CAAGRTGALTGELFF.

The chain uses TRBV9 and TRBJ2-7, with a possible D match to TRBD2 (7 bases). Germline V CDR1 and CDR2: SGDLS, YYNGEE. Trimming took off 7 bases at V and 2 bases at J, with 16 bases between the two ends. The CDR3 extends over 14 amino acids. The CDR3 region is CASLVGGAPYEQYF. DNA of the CDR3: TGTGCCAGCCTCGTAGGGGGGGCCCCCTACGAGCAGTACTTC.

The chain is built from TRBV4-2 and TRBJ1-4, with 9 positions matching TRBD1. The CDR3 loop spans 12 amino acids. The junction had 5 bases not matched to a gene; V was cut back by 4 bases and J by 14 bases. Germline assignment: CDR1 LGHNA and CDR2 YNFKEQ. CDR3: CASSPTGGYLFF. The CDR3 coding sequence is TGTGCCAGCAGCCCGACAGGGGGTTATCTGTTTTTT.

V and J are TRBV28 and TRBJ1-5; D unresolved. V was clipped by 3 bases and J by 5 bases, with 14 bases between them. CDR3 length equals 15 residues. CDR1 and CDR2 (germline): MDHEN, SYDVKM. The chain's CDR3 is CASSLDLGLDQPQHF. The CDR3, as DNA: TGTGCCAGCAGTTTGGACCTAGGGCTTGATCAGCCCCAGCATTTT.

V is TRBV7-8 and J is TRBJ2-5, with D hard to call. Germline-derived CDR1 and CDR2 are SGHVS and FQNEAQ. The CDR3 runs 14 residues. V was trimmed by 5 bases and J by 0 bases, leaving 10 bases between them. In DNA, the CDR3 is TGTGCCAGCAGCCCTCTGTGGAACCAAGAGACCCAGTACTTC. Translated, it gives CASSPLWNQETQYF.

V gene TRBV24-1 combines with J gene TRBJ2-3, with D unresolved. V was trimmed by 8 bases and J by 4 bases, leaving 9 bases between them. The CDR3 spans 12 residues. The V gene's germline CDR1 is KGHDR and CDR2 SFDVKD. The CDR3 here is CATKGNSDTQYF. The CDR3 coding sequence is TGTGCCACCAAAGGTAACTCAGATACGCAGTATTTT.

The chain links TRBV7-2 to TRBJ2-1, with 10 bases identical to TRBD1. This CDR3 has 15 residues. V lost 8 bases and J lost 6; bases outside the gene matches: 10. Germline assignment: CDR1 SGHTA and CDR2 FQGNSA. CDR3 amino acids: CASEIGTGEGNEQFF. The DNA for the CDR3 is TGTGCCAGCGAGATAGGGACAGGGGAGGGCAATGAGCAGTTCTTC.

The V and J genes are TRBV5-6 and TRBJ1-6; D may be TRBD1 (5 bases). V lost 0 bases and J 2 bases, leaving 9 bases between the germline ends. The CDR3 is made up of 16 amino acids. CDR1 is SGHDT, CDR2 YYEEEE, per germline. The CDR3 protein is CASSLAGATYNSPLHF. The DNA for the CDR3 is TGTGCCAGCAGCTTGGCCGGGGCTACCTATAATTCACCCCTCCACTTT.

This chain links TRBV10-1 with TRBJ2-5, with 10 bases lining up with TRBD2. Trimming at V came to 4 bases and at J to 1 base, leaving 3 bases not matched to a gene. There are 15 residues in the CDR3. The V gene's germline CDR1 is WNHNN and CDR2 SYGVQD (reference sequence). CDR3 residues: CASSVSSGGQETQYF. CDR3 DNA: TGCGCCAGCAGTGTGTCTAGCGGGGGCCAAGAGACCCAGTACTTC.

V and J are TRBV29-1 and TRBJ1-2; D is possibly TRBD1 (5 bases). The CDR3 extends over 13 amino acids. V was trimmed by 3 bases and J by 2 bases, leaving 10 bases between them. Germline lookup yields CDR1 SQVTM and CDR2 ANQGSEA. The CDR3 nucleotides are TGCAGCGTTGACCTTTCAGGGAACTATGGCTACACCTTC. Amino acid sequence: CSVDLSGNYGYTF.

V is TRBV24-1 and J is TRBJ1-4; 8 nucleotides agree with TRBD1. This CDR3 region has 14 residues. CDR1 is KGHDR, CDR2 SFDVKD, per germline. J gave up 6 bases and V 7 bases, and 6 bases lay outside the gene matches. This chain's CDR3 is CATSPTGADEKLFF. The DNA of the CDR3 is TGTGCCACCAGCCCGACAGGGGCGGATGAAAAACTGTTTTTT.